The 10 T cell receptor beta chains given below trace back to one sample, sequenced in a study of T cells in Graves' hyperthyroidism and ophthalmopathy. Amplified TCR beta CDR3 regions came from RNA transcripts. An initial round of RT-PCR targeting the TCR CDR3 relied on the HTBI primer set. A single record per CDR3 protein comes from TCRdb applying MiXCR to the multiplex PCR reads. The repertoire holds under 250,000 distinct CDR3 sequences, with around 17% as singletons. Sequenced material: blood. All receptors derive from a woman aged 45-60 years with Graves' hyperthyroidism.

This clonotype was seen many times. V gene TRBV7-9 combines with J gene TRBJ1-5, with no clear D. Looked up from germline, CDR1 is SEHNR and CDR2 is FQNEAQ (reference sequence). CDR3 length: 13 residues. V was shortened by 1 base and J by 8 bases, with 9 bases between the two germline ends. CDR3 residues: CASSLEVHEPQHF. CDR3 sequence (DNA): TGTGCCAGCAGCTTAGAAGTTCATGAGCCCCAGCATTTT.

This clonotype was counted at least ten times. The genes are TRBV12-3 or TRBV12-4 and TRBJ2-7; TRBD1 agrees at 10 bases. Trimming at V came to 5 bases and at J to 7 bases, leaving 5 bases not matched to a gene. The CDR3 is 13 residues long. The CDR3 DNA reads TGTGCCAGCAGTGGCGGGACAGGGGTTGAGCAGTACTTC. Its translation is CASSGGTGVEQYF.

In this sample, this clonotype turned up a few times. The chain uses TRBV28 and TRBJ2-5; 10 positions agree with TRBD1. The germline CDR1 and CDR2 sequences are MDHEN and SYDVKM. J lost 4 bases, V lost 8 bases, and 1 base had no gene match. CDR3 length: 12 residues. The CDR3 loop reads CASGDRGETQYF. CDR3 sequence (DNA): TGTGCCAGCGGGGACAGGGGAGAGACCCAGTACTTC.

There are many counts of this clonotype. The chain uses TRBV11-1 and TRBJ1-1; 7 bases agree with TRBD1. CDR1 and CDR2 from the germline V gene are SGHAT and FQDESV (reference sequence). The CDR3 covers 14 residues. V lost 4 bases to trimming and J lost 1 base; unmatched junction nucleotides: 3. The CDR3 loop is CASSSDRENTEAFF. CDR3 in DNA: TGTGCCAGCAGCTCCGACAGGGAGAACACTGAAGCTTTCTTT.

This clonotype was counted ten times or more. This chain uses TRBV12-3 or TRBV12-4 with TRBJ2-1; maybe TRBD2 (5 bases). The CDR3 consists of 12 residues. With 6 bases removed from V and 10 bases from J, the gap between germline ends came to 13 bases. The CDR3, as DNA: TGTGCCAGCAGCTCTACTAGTTGGGAGCAGTTCTTC. Translating it yields CASSSTSWEQFF.

In its sample, this clonotype was seen many times. The rearrangement links TRBV20-1 to TRBJ2-1; 7 bases fit TRBD1. The germline CDR1 and CDR2 sequences are DFQATT and SNEGSKA (reference sequence). The CDR3 spans 14 residues. The V and J ends lost 3 bases and 9 bases, in that order; junction bases with no gene match: 11. The CDR3 DNA reads TGCAGTGCTAGCCCATTGGACAGGAATACTGAGCAGTTCTTC. Translation: CSASPLDRNTEQFF.

The chain combines TRBV6-1 with TRBJ2-2; possible D gene TRBD1, 5 bases. With 3 bases removed from V and 6 bases from J, the gap between germline ends came to 8 bases. In germline, CDR1 is MNHNS, CDR2 SASEGT. The CDR3 totals 13 residues. The CDR3 bases are TGTGCCAGCAGTGACAGGGCGCCCGGGGAGCTGTTTTTT. This sequence encodes CASSDRAPGELFF.

This clonotype was recorded once. J is TRBJ2-2 and V is TRBV11-2; D may be TRBD2 (6 bases). CDR1 is SGHAT, CDR2 FQNNGV, per germline. Trimming took 7 bases from V and 7 from J, leaving 16 bases between them. The CDR3 sequence is 14 residues long. CDR3 coding DNA: TGTGCCAGCATCGTAAACGGGGGATTCGGGGAGCTGTTTTTT. Translating it yields CASIVNGGFGELFF.

This clonotype was counted ten times or more. The V gene is TRBV6-1, the J gene TRBJ1-1, with D unresolved. Germline-derived CDR1 and CDR2 are MNHNS and SASEGT. This CDR3 is 13 amino acids long. Trimming pared 5 bases from V and 1 base from J, leaving 8 bases between. The CDR3 region is CASSYLWNTEAFF. CDR3 in DNA: TGTGCCAGCAGTTACTTGTGGAACACTGAAGCTTTCTTT.

This chain links TRBV7-9 with TRBJ2-1; possibly TRBD1 for D (7 bases). CDR1 and CDR2 from the germline V gene are SEHNR and FQNEAQ (reference sequence). The V gene lost 5 bases and the J gene lost 8 bases, with 16 bases spanning the gap. The CDR3 consists of 14 residues. DNA for the CDR3: TGTGCCAGCAGCGACAGGGATGGGGAGGATGAGCAGTTCTTC. Translated, it gives CASSDRDGEDEQFF.